The 30 T cell receptor beta chains presented below share a single source sample, sequenced in a study of T cells in Graves' hyperthyroidism and ophthalmopathy. Amplification of TCR beta CDR3 regions was performed using RNA transcripts as template. The study used the HTBI primer set for a first-round RT-PCR of the TCR CDR3. MiXCR, run by TCRdb on the multiplex PCR reads, gives a single entry per CDR3 protein. The table lists approximately 520,000 distinct CDR3 sequences, approximately 24% of them singletons, with approximately 11% in the top ten. Material: blood. The receptor source for this set is a woman in her 30s with Graves' ophthalmopathy.

This clonotype has a count of ten or more. The genes are TRBV2 and TRBJ1-5, with D unresolved. This CDR3 spans 13 amino acids. Between the trimmed V and J ends, which lost 7 bases and 8 bases, there was a span of 15 bases. Germline V CDR1 and CDR2: SNHLY, FYNNEI. The CDR3 loop is CASTLDRLKPQHF. In DNA form, the CDR3 reads TGTGCCAGCACTTTAGACCGGCTCAAGCCCCAGCATTTT.

This clonotype was picked up many times. This chain connects TRBV10-3 to TRBJ1-1, with TRBD1 as a possible D gene (5 bases). V lost 4 bases to trimming and J lost 3 bases, with 12 bases between them. Germline assignment: CDR1 ENHRY and CDR2 SYGVKD. The CDR3 spans 14 residues. Here the CDR3 reads CAISGGTGDTEAFF. The CDR3 region has the DNA TGTGCCATCAGTGGTGGGACGGGAGACACTGAAGCTTTCTTT.

This clonotype was detected a few times. This may stem from a read error, because a much larger clone lies one nucleotide away. J is TRBJ2-7 and V is TRBV11-2; D remains unclear. From germline, CDR1 is SGHAT and CDR2 FQNNGV. Trimming stripped 2 bases from V and 3 bases from J, with 11 bases between. The CDR3 is made up of 14 amino acids. The CDR3: CASSLSIDFYEQYF. The CDR3 DNA sequence: TGTGCCAGCAGCTTATCAATCGACTTCTACGAGCAGTACTTC.

This clonotype showed up many times. This chain connects TRBV19 to TRBJ1-3; TRBD1 is a possible D gene (5 bases). Germline V lookup: CDR1 LNHDA, CDR2 SQIVND (reference sequence). This CDR3 has 15 residues. Trimming removed 7 bases from V and 0 bases from J, with 13 bases in between. CDR3 sequence: CASKAGSDSGNTIYF. In nucleotides, the CDR3 is TGTGCCAGTAAAGCAGGGTCGGACTCTGGAAACACCATATATTTT.

This clonotype was found many times. This chain uses TRBV27 with TRBJ1-2, with 7 bases identical to TRBD1. This CDR3 region has 15 residues. The V segment lost 5 bases and the J segment 2 bases; nucleotides outside the gene matches: 8. From germline, CDR1 is MNHEY and CDR2 SMNVEV (reference sequence). The CDR3 nucleotides read TGTGCCAGCAGTGTTAACAGGGGAGGGAACTATGGCTACACCTTC. Protein product: CASSVNRGGNYGYTF.

This clonotype was seen repeatedly, ten times or more. Being one base from a much bigger clone, this may be a read error. The conserved phenylalanine or tryptophan normally closing the CDR3 is absent here, so this likely arose from a read error. The rearrangement uses TRBV12-3 or TRBV12-4 and TRBJ1-1; no definite D call. V was clipped by 1 base and J by 4 bases, with 7 bases between them. This CDR3 comprises 13 residues. CDR3 coding DNA: TGTGCCAGCAGTTTAGTGAAGGTCACTGAAGCTTTCCTT. Amino acids: CASSLVKVTEAFL.

This clonotype was picked up a small number of times. The gene calls are TRBV12-3 or TRBV12-4 and TRBJ2-7, with D uncertain. Deletions cut 5 bases from V and 2 bases from J, with 16 bases between. This CDR3 contains 15 residues. CDR3 DNA: TGTGCCAGCAGTCCCATCGACAAGGTAACCTACGAGCAGTACTTC. It is translated as CASSPIDKVTYEQYF.

This clonotype showed up many times. The V and J genes are TRBV29-1 and TRBJ1-1; D perhaps matches TRBD1 (6 bases). The CDR3 sequence is 11 residues long. The germline CDR1 and CDR2 sequences are SQVTM and ANQGSEA. Trimming took 7 bases from V and 5 from J, leaving 11 bases between them. CDR3 nucleotide sequence: TGCAGCGCCAGGGGAGAGACTGAAGCTTTCTTT. Its protein product is CSARGETEAFF.

This clonotype was counted at least ten times. This chain joins TRBV6-1 and TRBJ2-4; 9 bases agree with TRBD1. Looked up from germline, CDR1 is MNHNS and CDR2 is SASEGT. The CDR3 is made up of 14 amino acids. V dropped 5 bases and J dropped 7; count of bases not matched to a gene: 6. CDR3 amino acids: CASSPRDRDNIQYF. The CDR3 DNA is TGTGCCAGCAGTCCCCGGGACAGGGACAACATTCAGTACTTC.

The rearrangement uses TRBV6-5 and TRBJ1-1; TRBD1 might be the D (5 bases). CDR1 is MNHEY and CDR2 is SVGAGI in the germline V gene. V was shortened by 0 bases and J by 5 bases, with 16 bases between the two germline ends. This CDR3 has 16 amino acids. CDR3 DNA: TGTGCCAGCAGTTACTCGAATCCACCGGGGGTAACTGAAGCTTTCTTT. Protein product: CASSYSNPPGVTEAFF.

This clonotype has a count of ten or more. The chain has TRBV12-3 or TRBV12-4 and TRBJ2-7; D remains unclear. This CDR3 is built from 14 residues. With 2 bases removed from V and 2 bases from J, the gap between germline ends came to 10 bases. CDR3 bases: TGTGCCAGCAGTTTACCGGGCGGTACCTACGAGCAGTACTTC. Its translation is CASSLPGGTYEQYF.

This clonotype has more than one count but fewer than ten. J is TRBJ2-7 and V is TRBV5-1; 8 bases match TRBD2. Germline loops: CDR1 SGHRS, CDR2 YFSETQ. V lost 4 bases and J lost 3; bases outside the gene matches: 9. CDR3 length equals 15 residues. In DNA form, the CDR3 reads TGCGCCAGCAGCATAATAGCGGGATTTGACTACGAGCAGTACTTC. Translating gives CASSIIAGFDYEQYF. Complete variable domain (other parts from reference TRBV5-1 and TRBJ2-7): KAGVTQTPRYLIKTRGQQVTLSCSPISGHRSVSWYQQTPGQGLQFLFEYFSETQRNKGNFPGRFSGRQFSNSRSEMNVSTLELGDSALYLCASSIIAGFDYEQYFGPGTRLTVT.

V gene TRBV7-2 combines with J gene TRBJ2-7; TRBD1 aligns across 7 bases. The CDR3 has 15 residues. V lost 4 bases and J lost 6; bases outside the gene matches: 12. Germline CDR1 reads SGHTA; CDR2 reads FQGNSA. DNA of the CDR3: TGTGCCAGCAGCTCCAATAGACAGGGCTGGATCGAGCAGTACTTC. This encodes CASSSNRQGWIEQYF. The full variable domain, completed using reference TRBV7-2 and TRBJ2-7, is GAGVSQSPSNKVTEKGKDVELRCDPISGHTALYWYRQSLGQGLEFLIYFQGNSAPDKSGLPSDRFSAERTGGSVSTLTIQRTQQEDSAVYLCASSSNRQGWIEQYFGPGTRLTVT.

This clonotype appeared a few times. The gene calls are TRBV6-2 or TRBV6-3 and TRBJ2-7; 7 bases agree with TRBD2. Per the germline V gene, CDR1 is MNHEY and CDR2 is SVGEGT. V shed 5 bases and J 1 base; nucleotides not matched to a gene: 8. CDR3 length: 15 residues. CDR3 protein: CASSTGGGPSYEQYF. Here the CDR3 DNA reads TGTGCCAGCAGTACCGGCGGGGGACCTTCCTACGAGCAGTACTTC.

There are many counts of this clonotype. V and J are TRBV27 and TRBJ1-1; weak D call: TRBD1 (5 bases). V lost 5 bases and J lost 0, with 19 bases in between. This CDR3 is 17 amino acids long. Germline assignment: CDR1 MNHEY and CDR2 SMNVEV (reference sequence). CDR3: CASSPPGLQLLNTEAFF. The CDR3 DNA reads TGTGCCAGCAGTCCTCCGGGGCTACAACTCCTGAACACTGAAGCTTTCTTT.

In its sample, this clonotype was seen many times. This chain joins TRBV6-1 and TRBJ1-5; 8 positions agree with TRBD1. CDR3 size: 15 residues. V lost 7 bases to trimming and J lost 4 bases; unmatched junction nucleotides: 9. Germline V gene sequence: CDR1 MNHNS, CDR2 SASEGT. CDR3 DNA sequence: TGTGCCAGCACCACCTTGGACAGGGAGAATCAGCCCCAGCATTTT. Encoded protein: CASTTLDRENQPQHF.

The CDR3 loop reads CASSLAHLAGGYEQYF. CDR3 nucleotide sequence: TGTGCCAGCAGCTTAGCGCATCTAGCGGGGGGCTACGAGCAGTACTTC. The chain uses TRBV7-2 and TRBJ2-7; 11 positions match TRBD2. V shed 0 bases and J 3 bases; nucleotides not matched to a gene: 4. Per the germline V gene, CDR1 is SGHTA and CDR2 is FQGNSA. This CDR3 region has 16 residues.

The table lists this clonotype with many counts. The chain couples TRBV10-1 to TRBJ2-2, with a weak D call TRBD1 (5 bases). The V end was cut by 3 bases, the J end by 6 bases, with 29 bases between. Germline assignment: CDR1 WNHNN and CDR2 SYGVQD (reference sequence). This CDR3 has 20 amino acids. CDR3 bases: TGCGCCAGCAGTGACAACTCGTTTGTAGGGGCTCCGGTTGGGTCCGGGGAGCTGTTTTTT. Protein: CASSDNSFVGAPVGSGELFF.

This clonotype was recorded many times. The chain employs TRBV18 and TRBJ1-2; tentative D call: TRBD1 (6 bases). V lost 2 bases and J lost 7, with 14 bases in between. Germline V gene lookup returns CDR1 KGHSH and CDR2 LQKENI. This CDR3 is 14 amino acids long. CDR3 bases: TGTGCCAGCTCACCAGGGGGCGAGACGGGTGGCTACACCTTC. Its translation: CASSPGGETGGYTF.

This clonotype was seen many times. The V gene is TRBV27, the J gene TRBJ1-1; D is possibly TRBD1 (5 bases). CDR1 and CDR2 from the germline V gene are MNHEY and SMNVEV (reference sequence). V was shortened by 8 bases and J by 1 base, with 29 bases between the two germline ends. CDR3 length: 19 amino acids. The CDR3 reads CASLGMRRLGPLRNTEAFF. Here the CDR3 DNA reads TGTGCCAGCCTGGGTATGCGCCGACTGGGACCTCTGAGGAACACTGAAGCTTTCTTT.

This clonotype was picked up a small number of times. The chain uses TRBV12-3 or TRBV12-4 and TRBJ2-7; 7 bases line up with TRBD2. This CDR3 comprises 14 residues. Trimming took 6 bases from V and 3 from J; bases not matched to a gene: 8. The DNA for the CDR3 is TGTGCCAGCAGCCCGTTTAGGACTAGCTACGAGCAGTACTTC. This codes for CASSPFRTSYEQYF.

This clonotype was recorded at least ten times. This chain uses TRBV9 with TRBJ2-7, with D unclear. The V and J ends lost 2 bases and 2 bases respectively, with 14 bases between them. This CDR3 is built from 15 residues. Per germline, CDR1 SGDLS and CDR2 YYNGEE. Written as DNA, the CDR3 is TGTGCCAGCAGCGTCGGCTCAAGCAGCACCTACGAGCAGTACTTC. Translation: CASSVGSSSTYEQYF.

In this sample, this clonotype turned up many times. The gene calls are TRBV6-5 and TRBJ1-5; TRBD1 aligns across 10 bases. The CDR3 contains 15 residues. Germline CDR1 and CDR2: MNHEY and SVGAGI. Trimming removed 0 bases from V and 6 bases from J; junction bases left unmatched: 2. The CDR3 bases are TGTGCCAGCAGTTACTCCGGGACAGGGGCTCAGCCCCAGCATTTT. It is translated as CASSYSGTGAQPQHF.

The chain joins TRBV30 to TRBJ1-1; no clear D gene. Germline V CDR1 and CDR2: GTSNPN, SVGIG (reference sequence). The CDR3 contains 13 residues. V was pared by 4 bases and J by 0 bases, with 9 bases between. CDR3 DNA sequence: TGTGCCTGGAAGGAGGCGTTGAACACTGAAGCTTTCTTT. Protein sequence: CAWKEALNTEAFF.

This clonotype came up many times. This chain uses TRBV6-5 with TRBJ1-2, with a possible D match to TRBD1 (5 bases). The CDR3 is made up of 13 amino acids. Germline V gene lookup returns CDR1 MNHEY and CDR2 SVGAGI. V was cut by 9 bases and J by 4 bases, with 15 bases left in between. CDR3 protein: CASAKRGRYGYTF. The CDR3 region has the DNA TGTGCCAGTGCAAAAAGGGGCCGCTATGGCTACACCTTC.

There are many counts of this clonotype. The V and J genes are TRBV13 and TRBJ2-5; TRBD1 might be the D (7 bases). CDR3 length: 15 residues. V was trimmed by 2 bases and J by 5 bases, leaving 15 bases between them. Germline-derived CDR1 and CDR2 are PRHDT and FYEKMQ (reference sequence). The CDR3 DNA reads as TGTGCCAGCAGCTTAAGGCAGGGGGAGGTTGAGACCCAGTACTTC. Protein product: CASSLRQGEVETQYF.

Only a few counts were recorded for this clonotype. The chain uses TRBV4-1 and TRBJ2-7; D gene unclear. V was shortened by 0 bases and J by 7 bases, with 16 bases between the two germline ends. The V gene's germline CDR1 is MGHRA and CDR2 YSYEKL. CDR3 length: 15 residues. DNA of the CDR3: TGCGCCAGCAGCCAAGAATCCGTTAGTCTGCGGGAGCAGTACTTC. This gives the protein CASSQESVSLREQYF.

This clonotype showed up many times. The chain couples TRBV13 to TRBJ2-7; D remains ambiguous. The length of the CDR3 is 14 residues. Germline V gene data show CDR1 as PRHDT and CDR2 as FYEKMQ (reference sequence). V was trimmed by 0 bases and J by 3 bases, leaving 9 bases between them. The CDR3 loop is CASSLGKGSYEQYF. CDR3 bases: TGTGCCAGCAGCTTAGGGAAGGGAAGCTACGAGCAGTACTTC.

The sample holds many counts of this clonotype. J is TRBJ2-5 and V is TRBV12-3 or TRBV12-4, with D perhaps given as TRBD1 or TRBD2 (5 bases each). The CDR3 is 17 amino acids. With 3 bases removed from V and 4 bases from J, the gap between germline ends came to 21 bases. CDR3 DNA sequence: TGTGCCAGCAGTTTCCCCCGGGGCGCAGGGTCGGGAGAGACCCAGTACTTC. Its translation: CASSFPRGAGSGETQYF.

This clonotype was counted many times. The rearrangement links TRBV7-8 to TRBJ2-1; TRBD2 agrees at 16 bases. This CDR3 is 17 amino acids long. Germline CDR1 reads SGHVS; CDR2 reads FQNEAQ. Trimming removed 5 bases from V and 6 bases from J; junction bases left unmatched: 7. In nucleotides, the CDR3 is TGTGCCAGCAGCGGAGGGACTAGCGGGGGGGGACCCAATGAGCAGTTCTTC. It specifies CASSGGTSGGGPNEQFF.